This T cell receptor (beta chain) was obtained from a study of shared clonotypes between healthy human individuals. As originally analysed: With immunoSEQ giving junction-only sequences and no quality scores, filtering differed. Here immunoSEQ multiplex PCR was the method, and the copy in TCRdb shows in-frame clones only, minus some. V and J calls and clone size are copied from that table; D and trimming were computed from the DNA. This sample yields about 2.2 million clones, of which about 92% are seen a single time; 1.5% to 2% belongs to the top ten. The V end was cut by 3 bases, the J end by 2 bases, with 17 bases between. Per the germline V gene, CDR1 is MGHDK and CDR2 is SYGVNS. This CDR3 comprises 17 residues. Naive CD8 cells lacked CD45RO and underwent positive selection for CCR7, leaving out terminally differentiated effector memory CD45RA+ cells.

The genes are TRBV25-1 and TRBJ1-5; D is possibly TRBD1 (5 bases). The clonotype comes from a young man in good health. Some clones in this sample may be carry-over from other donors' samples. Specimen: naive CD8+ T cells from PBMCs. The CDR3: CASSDRGPCCGNQPQHF. The CDR3 DNA sequence: TGTGCCAGCAGTGATCGGGGACCGTGCTGCGGCAATCAGCCCCAGCATTTT. The full variable domain, rest sourced from reference TRBV25-1 and TRBJ1-5, is EADIYQTPRYLVIGTGKKITLECSQTMGHDKMYWYQQDPGMELHLIHYSYGVNSTEKGDLSSESTVSRIRTEHFPLTLESARPSHTSQYLCASSDRGPCCGNQPQHFGDGTRLSIL.